This passage covers 29 T cell receptor beta chains from one sample sequenced in a study of blood T cell repertoires in COVID-19 (dated by TCRdb to 2018 to 2020). Libraries were built with the immunoSEQ multiplex PCR assay. Imported from immuneACCESS, the table was reduced by TCRdb to in-frame sequences with V and J called. These copies leave out some clones; in studies compared against another copy, an unresolved V gene accounts for under half, and the cause of the remainder is not known. The sample table records 150,000 to 200,000 clones; roughly 80% of these occur just once. In total, the top ten clones hold less than 15% of the sample. Source material: peripheral blood. These TCRs come from a woman of 80 years or more with COVID-19, enrolled during active disease.

The gene calls are TRBV6-7 and TRBJ1-2; D gene uncertain. TRBV6-7 is marked as an open reading frame, function uncertain. CDR3 length: 15 residues. The V and J ends lost 2 bases and 1 base respectively, with 11 bases between them. The CDR3 nucleotides are TGTGCCAGCAGTTACAACAGACCGTATAACTATGGCTACACCTTC. This codes for CASSYNRPYNYGYTF.

V gene TRBV5-1 combines with J gene TRBJ1-6; D ambiguous. Germline V lookup: CDR1 SGHRS, CDR2 YFSETQ. Trimming stripped 0 bases from V and 10 bases from J, with 17 bases between. The CDR3 sequence is 16 residues long. CDR3 protein: CASSLESGGYRSPLHF. The CDR3 DNA is TGCGCCAGCAGCTTGGAGAGCGGAGGATATAGATCACCCCTCCACTTT.

This clone was seen just once. Other DNA sequences in this sample translate to the same CDR3. This chain uses TRBV5-6 with TRBJ1-1; D is undetermined. Germline V gives CDR1 SGHDT, CDR2 YYEEEE. The CDR3 has 11 amino acids. Trimming left V 4 bases short and J 1 base short, with 2 bases between. CDR3 sequence reads: CASSRNTEAFF. The CDR3 DNA follows: TGTGCCAGCAGCCGGAACACTGAAGCTTTCTTT.

The V call is TRBV2, the J call TRBJ1-5, with TRBD1 matching 9 bases. Losses at the gene ends were 2 bases for V and 4 bases for J; bases not matched to a gene: 6. The CDR3 is 16 amino acids. The V gene's germline CDR1 is SNHLY and CDR2 FYNNEI. Here the CDR3 reads CASSENRGTGNQPQHF. DNA of the CDR3: TGTGCCAGCAGTGAAAATAGGGGGACAGGGAATCAGCCCCAGCATTTT.

The chain carries TRBV2 and TRBJ2-3; the match to TRBD2 covers 10 bases. CDR1 is SNHLY, CDR2 FYNNEI, per germline. CDR3 length: 14 residues. The V gene end was trimmed by 5 bases and the J gene end by 6 bases; junction bases not matched to a gene: 5. As DNA, the CDR3 is TGTGCCAGCAGTTTGGGACTAGCGTACGATACGCAGTATTTT. This sequence encodes CASSLGLAYDTQYF.

The chain carries TRBV3-1 (or the pseudogene TRBV3-2) and TRBJ1-3; the D is unclear. The length of the CDR3 is 15 residues. Per germline, CDR1 LGHDT and CDR2 YNNKEL (reference sequence). The ends were cut back, 1 base at V and 0 bases at J, with 7 bases in the middle. Here the CDR3 reads CASSQGGSSGNTIYF. CDR3 DNA: TGTGCCAGCAGCCAAGGAGGAAGCTCTGGAAACACCATATATTTT.

This rearrangement joins TRBV2 to TRBJ1-1, with D perhaps matching TRBD1 (5 bases). CDR3 length: 15 amino acids. V was shortened by 4 bases and J by 1 base, with 13 bases between the two germline ends. CDR1 and CDR2 from the germline V gene are SNHLY and FYNNEI. CDR3 sequence: CASSVDPGPNTEAFF. The CDR3 coding sequence is TGTGCCAGCAGTGTCGATCCAGGGCCGAACACTGAAGCTTTCTTT.

The CDR3 is CASSEHGSDSYNEQFF. The CDR3 DNA sequence: TGTGCCAGCAGTGAGCACGGGAGTGACTCCTACAATGAGCAGTTCTTC. The chain recombines TRBV21-1 with TRBJ2-1; the table's D call, TRBD2, was not checked against the DNA. TRBV21-1 is given as a pseudogene. The CDR3 has 16 residues.

V and J are TRBV2 and TRBJ1-4, with 8 bases that match TRBD1. CDR1 is SNHLY and CDR2 is FYNNEI in the germline V gene. The trim removed 3 bases at V and 5 bases at J, leaving 2 bases unmatched. This CDR3 has 14 residues. CDR3 in DNA: TGTGCCAGCAGTGACAACAGGGGGAATGAAAAACTGTTTTTT. Encoded protein: CASSDNRGNEKLFF. The full variable domain, rest sourced from reference TRBV2 and TRBJ1-4, is EPEVTQTPSHQVTQMGQEVILRCVPISNHLYFYWYRQILGQKVEFLVSFYNNEISEKSEIFDDQFSVERPDGSNFTLKIRSTKLEDSAMYFCASSDNRGNEKLFFGSGTQLSVL.

The chain carries TRBV7-6 and TRBJ1-2; D is possibly TRBD1 (6 bases). This CDR3 has 15 amino acids. V gave up 5 bases and J gave up 3 bases, with 16 bases separating them. Germline V gives CDR1 SGHVS, CDR2 FNYEAQ. The DNA of the CDR3 is TGTGCCAGCAGCCAAATGGTACAGGGTGACTATGGCTACACCTTC. It translates to CASSQMVQGDYGYTF.

This chain joins TRBV10-3 and TRBJ2-3, with a weak D call TRBD1 (5 bases). CDR3 length equals 16 residues. Trimming removed 3 bases at V and 4 bases at J, with 17 bases between. Germline CDR1 ENHRY, CDR2 SYGVKD. The CDR3, as DNA: TGTGCCATCAGTGAAGGGGTCACCTTTAGGTCAGATACGCAGTATTTT. As protein: CAISEGVTFRSDTQYF.

This chain joins TRBV11-2 and TRBJ2-7; D gene unclear. V lost 5 bases, J lost 3 bases, and 23 bases lay in between. The CDR3 has 17 residues. The germline V gene has CDR1 SGHAT and CDR2 FQNNGV. The CDR3 region is CASSPHGLVETNYEQYF. The CDR3 bases are TGTGCCAGCAGCCCCCATGGTTTAGTCGAAACCAACTACGAGCAGTACTTC.

The chain recombines TRBV7-2 with TRBJ1-1; 7 bases fit TRBD1. Germline V lookup: CDR1 SGHTA, CDR2 FQGNSA. Trimming removed 2 bases from V and 5 bases from J; junction bases left unmatched: 2. This CDR3 spans 13 amino acids. The CDR3, as DNA: TGTGCCAGCAGCTTAAACAGGGGTACTGAAGCTTTCTTT. It codes for CASSLNRGTEAFF.

In DNA form, the CDR3 reads TGTGCCAGCAGTTATCAGTTCCCTGGGGCCAACGTCCTGACTTTC. Protein: CASSYQFPGANVLTF. The chain uses TRBV11-2 and TRBJ2-6; D unclear. Germline CDR1 and CDR2: SGHAT and FQNNGV. This CDR3 contains 15 residues. Trimming cost V 6 bases and J 2 bases, with 11 bases left between them.

This clone was counted a single time. The J gene is TRBJ1-3, the V gene TRBV7-9; D ambiguous. V lost 4 bases, J lost 0 bases, and 10 bases lay in between. The length of the CDR3 is 15 residues. Germline V lookup: CDR1 SEHNR, CDR2 FQNEAQ (reference sequence). The CDR3 protein is CASSSGGVSGNTIYF. DNA for the CDR3: TGTGCCAGCAGCTCCGGAGGTGTCTCTGGAAACACCATATATTTT.

This clone was counted many times. J is TRBJ2-7 and V is TRBV11-2; 9 nucleotides agree with TRBD2. V was clipped by 4 bases and J by 6 bases; unmatched bases: 4. The germline V gene encodes CDR1 SGHAT and CDR2 FQNNGV. CDR3 length equals 13 residues. Written as DNA, the CDR3 is TGTGCCAGCAGCTCGGGCGGGGGGGCCGAGCAGTACTTC. It is translated as CASSSGGGAEQYF.

The chain employs TRBV12-3 or TRBV12-4 and TRBJ1-4, with 7 bases matching TRBD1. The CDR3 sequence is 13 residues long. V trimming: 5 bases; J trimming: 8 bases; junction bases outside the gene matches: 5. The CDR3 DNA is TGTGCCAGCAGTCGCGTCAGGGGGGAAAAACTGTTTTTT. Translation: CASSRVRGEKLFF.

The V and J genes are TRBV18 and TRBJ2-7; the D gene is possibly TRBD1 (5 bases). V lost 3 bases and J 3 bases, leaving 12 bases between the germline ends. Germline V gene lookup returns CDR1 KGHSH and CDR2 LQKENI. The CDR3 has 14 residues. The CDR3 here is CASSPVTGNYEQYF. The CDR3 coding sequence is TGTGCCAGCTCACCTGTCACAGGAAACTACGAGCAGTACTTC.

The V and J genes are TRBV2 and TRBJ2-5; D gene unclear. The V end was cut by 3 bases, the J end by 5 bases, with 13 bases between. From germline, CDR1 is SNHLY and CDR2 FYNNEI. CDR3 length: 14 amino acids. The CDR3 sequence: CASSDARASETQYF. CDR3 DNA: TGTGCCAGCAGTGATGCCCGAGCGTCTGAGACCCAGTACTTC. Together with reference TRBV2 and TRBJ2-5, the CDR3 gives the full variable domain: EPEVTQTPSHQVTQMGQEVILRCVPISNHLYFYWYRQILGQKVEFLVSFYNNEISEKSEIFDDQFSVERPDGSNFTLKIRSTKLEDSAMYFCASSDARASETQYFGPGTRLLVL.

This sequence joins TRBV20-1 and TRBJ2-2, with a possible D match to TRBD1 (6 bases). V was trimmed by 3 bases and J by 7 bases, leaving 9 bases between them. The CDR3 is 12 amino acids. CDR1 is DFQATT and CDR2 is SNEGSKA in the germline V gene (reference sequence). The DNA for the CDR3 is TGCAGTGCTAGTCTAGGGGGCGGGGAGCTGTTTTTT. Its translation is CSASLGGGELFF.

The chain carries TRBV5-4 and TRBJ2-1, with TRBD2 identical over 11 bases. The CDR3 is made up of 17 amino acids. V lost 4 bases to trimming and J lost 4 bases; unmatched junction nucleotides: 10. Germline CDR1 and CDR2: SGHNT and YYREEE (reference sequence). The CDR3 coding sequence is TGTGCCAGCAGCCTCGGGACTAGCGGAACCCTTTACAATGAGCAGTTCTTC. This translates into CASSLGTSGTLYNEQFF.

V is TRBV4-1 and J is TRBJ2-7, with TRBD2 matching 10 bases. V lost 3 bases and J lost 3; bases outside the gene matches: 5. Germline V gene lookup returns CDR1 MGHRA and CDR2 YSYEKL. The CDR3 consists of 15 residues. This CDR3 is CASSHRTSGLYEQYF. CDR3 DNA: TGCGCCAGCAGCCACAGGACTAGCGGACTCTACGAGCAGTACTTC.

This clone is a singleton in its sample. The rearrangement uses TRBV6-2 or TRBV6-3 and TRBJ2-7; 9 bases are a match to TRBD2. Germline trimming cut 0 bases from V and 1 base from J; bases unmatched to any gene: 1. CDR3 size: 15 residues. Germline V CDR1 and CDR2: MNHEY, SVGEGT. CDR3 sequence: CASSYSTSGSYEQYF. The DNA of the CDR3 is TGTGCCAGCAGTTACTCAACTAGCGGGTCCTACGAGCAGTACTTC.

This chain connects TRBV4-1 to TRBJ1-2; TRBD1 matches at 7 bases. Germline-derived CDR1 and CDR2 are MGHRA and YSYEKL. Trimming took 0 bases from V and 5 from J; bases not matched to a gene: 9. This CDR3 contains 16 residues. CDR3 protein: CASSQDGTAFPYGYTF. CDR3 DNA: TGCGCCAGCAGCCAAGATGGGACAGCTTTCCCGTATGGCTACACCTTC.

The CDR3: CASSQVVPNGYTF. Here the CDR3 DNA reads TGCGCCAGCAGCCAAGTTGTCCCTAATGGCTACACCTTC. The chain recombines TRBV4-1 with TRBJ1-2; D not resolved. The CDR3 is 13 residues long. Trimming left V 1 base short and J 6 bases short, with 9 bases between. Germline CDR1 MGHRA, CDR2 YSYEKL.

The rearrangement links TRBV6-1 to TRBJ2-7, with D possibly matching TRBD1 (5 bases). Germline V lookup: CDR1 MNHNS, CDR2 SASEGT. The ends were cut back, 2 bases at V and 2 bases at J, with 13 bases in the middle. The CDR3 length is 15 residues. CDR3 protein: CASSELAGFAYEQYF. The CDR3 DNA sequence: TGTGCCAGCAGTGAACTGGCAGGGTTTGCCTACGAGCAGTACTTC.

This clone showed up just a few times. The gene calls are TRBV4-1 and TRBJ1-1, with TRBD1 as a possible D gene (5 bases). The CDR3 totals 12 residues. In germline, CDR1 is MGHRA, CDR2 YSYEKL. V was clipped by 1 base and J by 7 bases, with 7 bases between them. CDR3 loop: CASSQGQYEAFF. The CDR3 nucleotides read TGCGCCAGCAGCCAAGGACAGTATGAAGCTTTCTTT.

In regard to this clone: Germline and junction disagree at one end, which may indicate a read error. The CDR3 sequence: CASSLYTEAFF. DNA for the CDR3: TGTGCCAGCAGTTTATACACGGAAGCTTTCTTT. The chain recombines TRBV12-3 or TRBV12-4 with TRBJ1-1, with D unclear. This CDR3 region has 11 residues.

This clone was found a few times. V and J are TRBV5-8 and TRBJ1-4, with 8 bases lining up with TRBD1. Looked up from germline, CDR1 is SGHTS and CDR2 is YDEGEE. The V segment lost 3 bases and the J segment 8 bases; nucleotides outside the gene matches: 12. The CDR3 runs to 16 residues. The CDR3 coding sequence is TGTGCCAGCAGCTCCCGTAGGACAGGGAGTCGCGAAAAACTGTTTTTT. It encodes CASSSRRTGSREKLFF.